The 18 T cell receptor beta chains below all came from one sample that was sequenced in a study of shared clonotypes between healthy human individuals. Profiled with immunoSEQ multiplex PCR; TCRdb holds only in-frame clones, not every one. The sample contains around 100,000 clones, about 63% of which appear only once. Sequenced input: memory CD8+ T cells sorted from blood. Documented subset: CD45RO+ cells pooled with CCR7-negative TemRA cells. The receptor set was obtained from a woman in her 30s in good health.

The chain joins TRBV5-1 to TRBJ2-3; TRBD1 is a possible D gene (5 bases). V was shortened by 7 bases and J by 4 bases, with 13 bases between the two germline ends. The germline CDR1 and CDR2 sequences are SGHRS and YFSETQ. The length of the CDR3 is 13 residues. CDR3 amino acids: CASGASGPDTQYF. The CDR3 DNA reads TGCGCCAGCGGGGCTAGTGGTCCAGATACGCAGTATTTT.

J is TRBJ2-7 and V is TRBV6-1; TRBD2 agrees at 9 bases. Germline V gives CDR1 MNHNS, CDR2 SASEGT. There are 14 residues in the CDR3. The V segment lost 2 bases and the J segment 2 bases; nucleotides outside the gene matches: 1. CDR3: CASSELAGTYEQYF. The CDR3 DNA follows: TGTGCCAGCAGTGAACTAGCGGGGACCTACGAGCAGTACTTC.

The CDR3 spells CTSRPQGYSNQPQHF. DNA for the CDR3: TGCACCAGCAGGCCACAGGGATATAGCAATCAGCCCCAGCATTTT. V usage is TRBV1 and J usage is TRBJ1-5; the table's TRBD1 call for D was not verified on the DNA. TRBV1 is a pseudogene locus. There are 15 residues in the CDR3.

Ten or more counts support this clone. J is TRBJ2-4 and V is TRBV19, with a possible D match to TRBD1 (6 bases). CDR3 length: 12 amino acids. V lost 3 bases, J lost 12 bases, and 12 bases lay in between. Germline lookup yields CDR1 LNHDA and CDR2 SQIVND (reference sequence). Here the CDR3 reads CASSMGLGAQYF. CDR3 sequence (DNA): TGTGCCAGTAGTATGGGGCTGGGGGCTCAGTACTTC.

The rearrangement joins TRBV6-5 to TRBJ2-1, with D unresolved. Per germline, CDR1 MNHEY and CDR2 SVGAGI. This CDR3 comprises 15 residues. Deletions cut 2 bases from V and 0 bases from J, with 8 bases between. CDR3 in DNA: TGTGCCAGCAGTTACGTCTGGAGCTCCTACAATGAGCAGTTCTTC. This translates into CASSYVWSSYNEQFF.

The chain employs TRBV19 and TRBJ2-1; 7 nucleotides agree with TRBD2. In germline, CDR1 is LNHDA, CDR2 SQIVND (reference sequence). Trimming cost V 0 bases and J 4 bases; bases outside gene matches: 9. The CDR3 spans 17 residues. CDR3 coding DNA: TGTGCCAGTAGTATAGATCGGGCTAGCGGCTTATACAATGAGCAGTTCTTC. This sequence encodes CASSIDRASGLYNEQFF.

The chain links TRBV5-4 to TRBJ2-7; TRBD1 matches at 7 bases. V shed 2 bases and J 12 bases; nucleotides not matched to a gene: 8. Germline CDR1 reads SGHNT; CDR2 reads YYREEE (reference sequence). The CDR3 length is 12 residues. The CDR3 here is CASSFGQEDPYF. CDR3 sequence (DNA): TGTGCCAGCAGCTTCGGACAGGAGGATCCGTACTTC.

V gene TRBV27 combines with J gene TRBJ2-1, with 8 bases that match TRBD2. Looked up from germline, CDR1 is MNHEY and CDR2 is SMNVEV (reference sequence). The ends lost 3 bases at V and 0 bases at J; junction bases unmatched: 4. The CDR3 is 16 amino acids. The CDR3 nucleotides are TGTGCCAGCAGTTTCTTAGCGGGATCCTCCTACAATGAGCAGTTCTTC. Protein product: CASSFLAGSSYNEQFF.

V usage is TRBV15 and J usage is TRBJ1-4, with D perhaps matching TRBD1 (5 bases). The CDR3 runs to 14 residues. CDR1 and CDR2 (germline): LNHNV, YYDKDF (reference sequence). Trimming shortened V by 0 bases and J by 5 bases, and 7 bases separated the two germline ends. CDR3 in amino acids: CATSREPGNEKLFF. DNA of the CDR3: TGTGCCACCAGCAGAGAACCAGGGAATGAAAAACTGTTTTTT.

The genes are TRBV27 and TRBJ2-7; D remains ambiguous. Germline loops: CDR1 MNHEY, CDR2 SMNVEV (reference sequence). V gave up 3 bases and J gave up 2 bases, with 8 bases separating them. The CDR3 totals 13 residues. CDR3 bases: TGTGCCAGCAGTTTTTCCCCTACCTACGAGCAGTACTTC. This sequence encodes CASSFSPTYEQYF.

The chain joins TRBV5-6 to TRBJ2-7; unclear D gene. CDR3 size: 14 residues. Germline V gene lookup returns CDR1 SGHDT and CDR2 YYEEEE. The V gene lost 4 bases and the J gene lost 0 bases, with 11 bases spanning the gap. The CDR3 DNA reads TGTGCCAGCAGCCCGGGTCTGGGCTCCTACGAGCAGTACTTC. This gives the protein CASSPGLGSYEQYF.

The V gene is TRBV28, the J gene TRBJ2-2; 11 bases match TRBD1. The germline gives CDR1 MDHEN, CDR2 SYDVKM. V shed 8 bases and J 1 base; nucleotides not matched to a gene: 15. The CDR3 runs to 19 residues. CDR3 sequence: CASYPSPGTGGRNTGELFF. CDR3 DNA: TGTGCCAGCTATCCCTCGCCCGGGACAGGGGGGAGGAACACCGGGGAGCTGTTTTTT.

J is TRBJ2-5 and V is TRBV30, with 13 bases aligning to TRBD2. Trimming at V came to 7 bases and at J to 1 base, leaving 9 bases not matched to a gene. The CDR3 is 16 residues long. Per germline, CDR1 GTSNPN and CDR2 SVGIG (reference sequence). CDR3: CAFQLAGGILQETQYF. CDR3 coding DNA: TGTGCCTTTCAACTAGCGGGGGGGATCCTCCAAGAGACCCAGTACTTC.

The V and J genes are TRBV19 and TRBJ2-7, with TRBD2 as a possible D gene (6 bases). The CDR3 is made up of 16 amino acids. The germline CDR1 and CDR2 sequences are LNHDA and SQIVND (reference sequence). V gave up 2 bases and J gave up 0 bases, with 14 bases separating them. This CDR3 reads CASSITGGVSSYEQYF. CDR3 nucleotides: TGTGCCAGTAGTATAACTGGCGGGGTAAGCTCCTACGAGCAGTACTTC.

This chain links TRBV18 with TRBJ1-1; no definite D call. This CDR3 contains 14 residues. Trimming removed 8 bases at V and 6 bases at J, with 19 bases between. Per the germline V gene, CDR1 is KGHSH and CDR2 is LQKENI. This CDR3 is CASHLSYLSPEAFF. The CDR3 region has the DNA TGTGCCAGCCACCTTTCGTACCTTTCCCCTGAAGCTTTCTTT.

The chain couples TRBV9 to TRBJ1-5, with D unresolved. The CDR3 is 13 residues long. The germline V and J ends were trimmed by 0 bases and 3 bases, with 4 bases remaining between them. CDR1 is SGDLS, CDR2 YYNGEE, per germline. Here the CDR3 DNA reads TGTGCCAGCAGCGTAGGGAACAATCAGCCCCAGCATTTT. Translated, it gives CASSVGNNQPQHF.

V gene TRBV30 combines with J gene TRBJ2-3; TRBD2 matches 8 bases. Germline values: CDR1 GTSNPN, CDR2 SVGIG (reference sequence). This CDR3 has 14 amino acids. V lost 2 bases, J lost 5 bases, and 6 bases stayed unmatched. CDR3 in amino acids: CAWSTSGEVDTQYF. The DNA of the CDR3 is TGTGCCTGGAGTACTAGCGGAGAGGTAGATACGCAGTATTTT.

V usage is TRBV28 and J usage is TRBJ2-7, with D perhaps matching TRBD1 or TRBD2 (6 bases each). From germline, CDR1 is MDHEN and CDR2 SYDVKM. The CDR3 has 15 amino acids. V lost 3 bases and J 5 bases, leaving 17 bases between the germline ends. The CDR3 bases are TGTGCCAGCAGTTTCGTATTTGAGGGGGGCAACGAGCAGTACTTC. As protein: CASSFVFEGGNEQYF.